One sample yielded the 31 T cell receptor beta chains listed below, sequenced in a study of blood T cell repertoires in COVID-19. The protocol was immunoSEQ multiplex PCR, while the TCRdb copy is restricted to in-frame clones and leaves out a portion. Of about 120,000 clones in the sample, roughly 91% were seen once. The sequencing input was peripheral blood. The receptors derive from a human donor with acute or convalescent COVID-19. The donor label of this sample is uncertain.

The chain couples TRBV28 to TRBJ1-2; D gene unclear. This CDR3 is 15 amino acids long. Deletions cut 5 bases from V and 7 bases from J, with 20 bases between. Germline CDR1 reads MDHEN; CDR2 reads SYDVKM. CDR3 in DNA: TGTGCCAGCAGTCTCGATGGCGTCACGGAGGGTGGCTACACCTTC. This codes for CASSLDGVTEGGYTF.

The CDR3 sequence is CASYRGRNQPQHF. In DNA, the CDR3 is TGTGCCAGCTACAGGGGGCGCAATCAGCCCCAGCATTTT. V and J are TRBV19 and TRBJ1-5; 9 nucleotides align to TRBD1. This CDR3 contains 13 residues. Germline loops: CDR1 LNHDA, CDR2 SQIVND (reference sequence). The V gene end was trimmed by 9 bases and the J gene end by 2 bases; junction bases not matched to a gene: 2. Full variable domain (missing parts from reference TRBV19 and TRBJ1-5): DGGITQSPKYLFRKEGQNVTLSCEQNLNHDAMYWYRQDPGQGLRLIYYSQIVNDFQKGDIAEGYSVSREKKESFPLTVTSAQKNPTAFYLCASYRGRNQPQHFGDGTRLSIL.

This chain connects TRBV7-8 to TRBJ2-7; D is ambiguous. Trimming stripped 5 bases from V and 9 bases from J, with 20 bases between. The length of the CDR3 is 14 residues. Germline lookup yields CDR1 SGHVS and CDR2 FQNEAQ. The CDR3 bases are TGTGCCAGCAGCCCCGCAGGCACTCCTACGATGCAGTACTTC. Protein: CASSPAGTPTMQYF.

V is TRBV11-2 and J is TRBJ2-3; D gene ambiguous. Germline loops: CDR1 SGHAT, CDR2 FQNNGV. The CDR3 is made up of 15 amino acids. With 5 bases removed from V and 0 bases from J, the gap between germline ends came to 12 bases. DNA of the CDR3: TGTGCCAGCAGCCAGCAAGGCGGTAGCACAGATACGCAGTATTTT. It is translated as CASSQQGGSTDTQYF.

Here the CDR3 DNA reads TGTGCCAGCAGGGAGAGTCTAACAGGGGTTGGCTACACCTTC. As protein: CASRESLTGVGYTF. The chain carries TRBV28 and TRBJ1-2, with 7 nucleotides matching TRBD1. V was clipped by 6 bases and J by 7 bases; unmatched bases: 11. Germline assignment: CDR1 MDHEN and CDR2 SYDVKM. The CDR3 runs to 14 residues.

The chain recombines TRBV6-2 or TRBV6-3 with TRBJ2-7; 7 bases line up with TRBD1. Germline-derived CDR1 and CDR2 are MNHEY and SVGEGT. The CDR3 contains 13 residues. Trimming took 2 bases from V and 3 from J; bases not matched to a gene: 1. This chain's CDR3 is CASSYGQVYEQYF. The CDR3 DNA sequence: TGTGCCAGCAGTTACGGACAGGTCTACGAGCAGTACTTC.

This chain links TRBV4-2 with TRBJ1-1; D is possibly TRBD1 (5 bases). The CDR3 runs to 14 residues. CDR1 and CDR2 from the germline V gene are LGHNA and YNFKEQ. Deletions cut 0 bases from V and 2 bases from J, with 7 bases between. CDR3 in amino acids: CASSQDRDNTEAFF. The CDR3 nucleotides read TGTGCCAGCAGCCAAGACAGGGATAACACTGAAGCTTTCTTT.

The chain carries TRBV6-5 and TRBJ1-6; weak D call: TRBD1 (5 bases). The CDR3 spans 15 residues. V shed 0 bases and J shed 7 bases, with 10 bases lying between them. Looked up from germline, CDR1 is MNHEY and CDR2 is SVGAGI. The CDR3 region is CASSYSPGFNSPLHF. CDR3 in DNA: TGTGCCAGCAGTTACTCTCCAGGGTTCAATTCACCCCTCCACTTT.

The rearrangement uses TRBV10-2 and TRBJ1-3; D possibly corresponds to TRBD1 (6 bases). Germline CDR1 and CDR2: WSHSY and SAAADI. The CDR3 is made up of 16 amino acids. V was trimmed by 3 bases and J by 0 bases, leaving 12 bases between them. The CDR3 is CASSDLAQGSGNTIYF. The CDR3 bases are TGCGCCAGCAGTGACCTTGCACAGGGCTCTGGAAACACCATATATTTT.

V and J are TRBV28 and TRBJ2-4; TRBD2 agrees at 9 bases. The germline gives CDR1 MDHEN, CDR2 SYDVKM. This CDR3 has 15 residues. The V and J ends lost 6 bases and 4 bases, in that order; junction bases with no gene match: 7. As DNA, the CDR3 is TGTGCCAGCAGCGTACATCTAGCGGGGAAAAACATTCAGTACTTC. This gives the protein CASSVHLAGKNIQYF.

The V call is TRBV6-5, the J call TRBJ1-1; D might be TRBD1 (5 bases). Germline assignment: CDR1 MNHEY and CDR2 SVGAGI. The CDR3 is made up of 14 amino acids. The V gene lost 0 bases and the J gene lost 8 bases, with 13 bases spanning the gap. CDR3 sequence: CASSYSPGVAEAFF. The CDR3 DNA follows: TGTGCCAGCAGTTACTCGCCGGGGGTGGCGGAAGCTTTCTTT.

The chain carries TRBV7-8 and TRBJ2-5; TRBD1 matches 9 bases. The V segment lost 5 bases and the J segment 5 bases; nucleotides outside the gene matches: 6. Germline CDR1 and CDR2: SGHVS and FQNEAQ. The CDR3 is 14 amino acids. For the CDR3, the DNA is TGTGCCAGCAGCCCCAGGACAGGGGAGGAGACCCAGTACTTC. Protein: CASSPRTGEETQYF.

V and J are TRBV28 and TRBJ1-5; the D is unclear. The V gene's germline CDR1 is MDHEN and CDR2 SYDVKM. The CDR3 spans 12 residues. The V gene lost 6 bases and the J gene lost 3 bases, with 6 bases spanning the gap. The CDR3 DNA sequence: TGTGCCAGCAGCCAGAACAATCAGCCCCAGCATTTT. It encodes CASSQNNQPQHF. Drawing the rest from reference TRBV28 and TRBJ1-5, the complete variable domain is DVKVTQSSRYLVKRTGEKVFLECVQDMDHENMFWYRQDPGLGLRLIYFSYDVKMKEKGDIPEGYSVSREKKERFSLILESASTNQTSMYLCASSQNNQPQHFGDGTRLSIL.

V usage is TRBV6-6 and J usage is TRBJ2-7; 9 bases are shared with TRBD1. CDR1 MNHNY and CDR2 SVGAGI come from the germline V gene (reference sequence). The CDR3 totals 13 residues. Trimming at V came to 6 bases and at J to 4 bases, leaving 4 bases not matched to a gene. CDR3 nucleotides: TGTGCCAGCAGAGGGACAGGGAGATACGAGCAGTACTTC. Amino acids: CASRGTGRYEQYF.

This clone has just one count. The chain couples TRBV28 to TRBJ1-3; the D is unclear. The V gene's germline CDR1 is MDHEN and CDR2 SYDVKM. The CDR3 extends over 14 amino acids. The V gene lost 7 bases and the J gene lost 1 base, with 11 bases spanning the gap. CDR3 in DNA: TGTGCCAGCAAACCGCGAAGTTCTGGAAACACCATATATTTT. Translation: CASKPRSSGNTIYF.

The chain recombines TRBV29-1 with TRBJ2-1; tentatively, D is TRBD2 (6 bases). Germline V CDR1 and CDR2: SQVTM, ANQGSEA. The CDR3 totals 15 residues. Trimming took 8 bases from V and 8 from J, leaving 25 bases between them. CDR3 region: CSLRKTSLTIDEQFF. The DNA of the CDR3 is TGCAGCCTAAGAAAGACTAGTCTAACCATCGATGAGCAGTTCTTC.

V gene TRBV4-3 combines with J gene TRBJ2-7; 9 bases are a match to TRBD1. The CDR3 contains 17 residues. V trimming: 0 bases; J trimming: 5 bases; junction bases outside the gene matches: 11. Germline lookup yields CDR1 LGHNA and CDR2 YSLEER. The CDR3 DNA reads TGCGCCAGCAGCCAAGAGACTCCGGACAGGGGATTCCACGAGCAGTACTTC. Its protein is CASSQETPDRGFHEQYF.

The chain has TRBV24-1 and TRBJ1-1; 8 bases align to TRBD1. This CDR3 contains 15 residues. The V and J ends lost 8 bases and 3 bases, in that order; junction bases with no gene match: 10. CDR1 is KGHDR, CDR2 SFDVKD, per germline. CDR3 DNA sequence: TGTGCCACCATGGGCAGGGGGCGAGGAGACACTGAAGCTTTCTTT. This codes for CATMGRGRGDTEAFF.

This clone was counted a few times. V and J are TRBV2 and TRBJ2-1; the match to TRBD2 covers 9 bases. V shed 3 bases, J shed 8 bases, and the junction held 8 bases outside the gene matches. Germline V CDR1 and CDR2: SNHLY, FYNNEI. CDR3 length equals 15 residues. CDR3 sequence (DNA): TGTGCCAGCAGTGAGGGTCTAGCGGGGACCGATGAGCAGTTCTTC. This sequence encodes CASSEGLAGTDEQFF.

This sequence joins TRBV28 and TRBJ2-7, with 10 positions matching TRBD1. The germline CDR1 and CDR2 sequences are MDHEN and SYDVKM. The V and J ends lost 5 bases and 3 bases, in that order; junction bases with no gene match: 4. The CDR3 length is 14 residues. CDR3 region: CASSPWTGGYEQYF. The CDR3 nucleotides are TGTGCCAGCAGTCCCTGGACAGGGGGCTACGAGCAGTACTTC.

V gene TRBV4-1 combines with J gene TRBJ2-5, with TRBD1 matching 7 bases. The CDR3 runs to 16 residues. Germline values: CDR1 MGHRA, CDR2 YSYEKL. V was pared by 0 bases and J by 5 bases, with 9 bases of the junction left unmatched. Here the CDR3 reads CASSQDYRGLGETQYF. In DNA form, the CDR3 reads TGCGCCAGCAGCCAAGATTACAGGGGTCTAGGTGAGACCCAGTACTTC.

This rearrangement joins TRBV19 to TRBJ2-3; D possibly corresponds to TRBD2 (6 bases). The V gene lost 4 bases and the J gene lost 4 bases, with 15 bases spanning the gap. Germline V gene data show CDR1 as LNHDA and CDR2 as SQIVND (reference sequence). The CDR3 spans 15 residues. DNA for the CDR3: TGTGCCAGTAGTAGGACTGCGGGACTGGCAGATACGCAGTATTTT. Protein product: CASSRTAGLADTQYF. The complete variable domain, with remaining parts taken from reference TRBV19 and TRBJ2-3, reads DGGITQSPKYLFRKEGQNVTLSCEQNLNHDAMYWYRQDPGQGLRLIYYSQIVNDFQKGDIAEGYSVSREKKESFPLTVTSAQKNPTAFYLCASSRTAGLADTQYFGPGTRLTVL.

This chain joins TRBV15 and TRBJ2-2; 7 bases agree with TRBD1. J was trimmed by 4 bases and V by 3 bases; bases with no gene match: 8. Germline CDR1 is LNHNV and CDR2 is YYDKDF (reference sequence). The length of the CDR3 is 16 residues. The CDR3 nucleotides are TGTGCCACCAGCAGGGCAGGGGGTGCTGTCACCGGGGAGCTGTTTTTT. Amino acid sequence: CATSRAGGAVTGELFF.

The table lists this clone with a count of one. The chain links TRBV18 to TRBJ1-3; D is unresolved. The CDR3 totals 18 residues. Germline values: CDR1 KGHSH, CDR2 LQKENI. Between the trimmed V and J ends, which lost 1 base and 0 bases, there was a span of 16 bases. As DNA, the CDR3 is TGTGCCAGCTCACCACTGAGTACCTTTTACGACTCTGGAAACACCATATATTTT. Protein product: CASSPLSTFYDSGNTIYF.

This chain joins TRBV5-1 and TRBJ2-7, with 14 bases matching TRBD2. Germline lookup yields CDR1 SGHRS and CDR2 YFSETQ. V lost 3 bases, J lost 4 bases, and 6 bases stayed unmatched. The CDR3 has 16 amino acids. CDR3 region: CASSWGTSGGIYEQYF. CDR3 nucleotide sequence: TGCGCCAGCAGCTGGGGGACTAGCGGGGGTATTTACGAGCAGTACTTC.

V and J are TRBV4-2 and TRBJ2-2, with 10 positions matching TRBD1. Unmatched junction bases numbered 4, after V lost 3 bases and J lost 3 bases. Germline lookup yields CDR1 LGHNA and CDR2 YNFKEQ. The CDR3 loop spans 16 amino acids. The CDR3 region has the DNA TGTGCCAGCAGCCATCGACAGGGGGCTCACACCGGGGAGCTGTTTTTT. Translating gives CASSHRQGAHTGELFF.

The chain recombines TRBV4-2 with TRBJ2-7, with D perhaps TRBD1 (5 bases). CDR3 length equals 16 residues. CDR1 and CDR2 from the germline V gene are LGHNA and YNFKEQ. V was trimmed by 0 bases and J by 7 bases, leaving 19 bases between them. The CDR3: CASSQEKGFLDPEQYF. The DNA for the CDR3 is TGTGCCAGCAGCCAAGAAAAGGGGTTCCTTGACCCAGAGCAGTACTTC.

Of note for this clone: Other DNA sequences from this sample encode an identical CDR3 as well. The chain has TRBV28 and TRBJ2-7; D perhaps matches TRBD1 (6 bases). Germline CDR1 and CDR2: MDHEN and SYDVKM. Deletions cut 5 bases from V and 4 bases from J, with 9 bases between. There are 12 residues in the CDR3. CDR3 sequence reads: CASSLQGYEQYF. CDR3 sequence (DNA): TGTGCCAGCAGTCTTCAGGGGTACGAGCAGTACTTC. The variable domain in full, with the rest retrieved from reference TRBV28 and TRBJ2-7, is DVKVTQSSRYLVKRTGEKVFLECVQDMDHENMFWYRQDPGLGLRLIYFSYDVKMKEKGDIPEGYSVSREKKERFSLILESASTNQTSMYLCASSLQGYEQYFGPGTRLTVT.

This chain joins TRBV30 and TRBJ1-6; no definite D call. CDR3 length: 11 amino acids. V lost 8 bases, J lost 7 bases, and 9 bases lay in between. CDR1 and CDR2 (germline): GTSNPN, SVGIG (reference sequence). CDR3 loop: CAAGGNSPLHF. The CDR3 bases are TGTGCCGCAGGAGGAAATTCACCCCTCCACTTT. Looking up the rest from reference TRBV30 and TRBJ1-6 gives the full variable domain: SQTIHQWPATLVQPVGSPLSLECTVEGTSNPNLYWYRQAAGRGLQLLFYSVGIGQISSEVPQNLSASRPQDRQFILSSKKLLLSDSGFYLCAAGGNSPLHFGNGTRLTVT.

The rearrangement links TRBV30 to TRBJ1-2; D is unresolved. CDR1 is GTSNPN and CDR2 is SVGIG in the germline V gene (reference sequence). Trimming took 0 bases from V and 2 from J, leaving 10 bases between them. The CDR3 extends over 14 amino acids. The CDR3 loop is CAWSVLGRNYGYTF. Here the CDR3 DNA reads TGTGCCTGGAGTGTATTGGGCCGCAACTATGGCTACACCTTC.

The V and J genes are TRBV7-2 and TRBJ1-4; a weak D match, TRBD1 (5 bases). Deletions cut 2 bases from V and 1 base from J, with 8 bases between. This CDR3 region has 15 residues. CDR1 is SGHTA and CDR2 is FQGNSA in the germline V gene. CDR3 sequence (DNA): TGTGCCAGCAGCTTATTGGGACTAACTAATGAAAAACTGTTTTTT. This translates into CASSLLGLTNEKLFF. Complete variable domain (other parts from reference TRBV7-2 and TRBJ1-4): GAGVSQSPSNKVTEKGKDVELRCDPISGHTALYWYRQSLGQGLEFLIYFQGNSAPDKSGLPSDRFSAERTGGSVSTLTIQRTQQEDSAVYLCASSLLGLTNEKLFFGSGTQLSVL.